What follows are 14 T cell receptor beta chains derived from one specimen sequenced in a study of T cell repertoires in ileal Crohn's disease. The assay was immunoSEQ multiplex PCR, and TCRdb's table has in-frame clones only and misses some. The sample contains some 30,000 clones, just under 80% of which appear only once. Sequencing was performed on ileal tissue. The source is an adult with Crohn's disease.

The chain employs TRBV9 and TRBJ2-7; tentative D call: TRBD2 (6 bases). Trimming removed 2 bases from V and 5 bases from J, with 14 bases in between. The CDR3 has 14 amino acids. Germline V gene sequence: CDR1 SGDLS, CDR2 YYNGEE. The CDR3 loop is CASSVTGVGDEQYF. Written as DNA, the CDR3 is TGTGCCAGCAGCGTTACGGGAGTGGGGGACGAGCAGTACTTC.

J is TRBJ1-1 and V is TRBV5-1, with no clear D. The CDR3 contains 14 residues. Germline V gene data show CDR1 as SGHRS and CDR2 as YFSETQ. Trimming took off 0 bases at V and 7 bases at J, with 13 bases between the two ends. CDR3 in DNA: TGCGCCAGCAGCTTGGCCATCCCGTCAGTTGAAGCTTTCTTT. Amino acids: CASSLAIPSVEAFF.

The rearrangement links TRBV5-4 to TRBJ2-1; TRBD2 aligns across 7 bases. This CDR3 comprises 16 residues. Trimming cost V 4 bases and J 3 bases; bases outside gene matches: 10. CDR1 SGHNT and CDR2 YYREEE come from the germline V gene (reference sequence). The CDR3 is CASSPGGTTNYNEQFF. In DNA form, the CDR3 reads TGTGCCAGCAGCCCTGGTGGGACTACGAACTACAATGAGCAGTTCTTC.

This rearrangement joins TRBV15 to TRBJ2-5; the D gene is possibly TRBD2 (7 bases). The germline V gene has CDR1 LNHNV and CDR2 YYDKDF (reference sequence). The CDR3 runs to 15 residues. Trimming removed 0 bases at V and 2 bases at J, with 10 bases between. Here the CDR3 reads CATSRDAGAQETQYF. CDR3 DNA: TGTGCCACCAGCAGAGACGCGGGGGCGCAAGAGACCCAGTACTTC.

The chain links TRBV6-1 to TRBJ2-7; maybe TRBD2 (6 bases). The germline V gene encodes CDR1 MNHNS and CDR2 SASEGT. Trimming removed 5 bases at V and 7 bases at J, with 21 bases between. This CDR3 comprises 15 residues. The CDR3, as DNA: TGTGCCAGCAGTCTCCGGACTAAGGGTGGCCGGGAGCAGTACTTC. This gives the protein CASSLRTKGGREQYF.

CDR3 in amino acids: CASSSEDTYNSPLHF. DNA of the CDR3: TGTGCCAGCTCCTCGGAAGACACTTATAATTCACCCCTCCACTTT. V and J are TRBV27 and TRBJ1-6, with D uncertain. CDR1 is MNHEY, CDR2 SMNVEV, per germline (reference sequence). The V gene lost 8 bases and the J gene lost 4 bases, with 15 bases spanning the gap. The CDR3 contains 15 residues.

The genes are TRBV18 and TRBJ1-5, with 8 nucleotides matching TRBD1. Trimming took 3 bases from V and 8 from J; bases not matched to a gene: 9. Germline CDR1 and CDR2: KGHSH and LQKENI. The CDR3 runs to 15 residues. CDR3 loop: CASSPRTGSREPQHF. CDR3 nucleotide sequence: TGTGCCAGCTCACCCCGGACAGGGTCAAGGGAGCCCCAGCATTTT.

The genes are TRBV7-2 and TRBJ2-5, with 7 nucleotides matching TRBD2. Judging by the DNA end, TRBJ2-7 fits better; the J call may be wrong. The CDR3 covers 14 residues. Germline V gives CDR1 SGHTA, CDR2 FQGNSA. The DNA for the CDR3 is TGTGCCAGCAGCCCATGGACTAGCTCCTACGAGCAGTACTTC. Encoded protein: CASSPWTSSYEQYF.

The CDR3 reads CAISSTSGDTGELFF. In DNA, the CDR3 is TGTGCCATCAGCTCGACTAGCGGGGACACCGGGGAGCTGTTTTTT. J is TRBJ2-2 and V is TRBV10-3; 11 bases map to TRBD2. Germline-derived CDR1 and CDR2 are ENHRY and SYGVKD. With V trimmed by 6 bases and J by 3 bases, 3 bases remained unmatched. CDR3 length equals 15 residues.

The V call is TRBV9, the J call TRBJ1-1; 8 bases agree with TRBD1. CDR3 length equals 17 residues. Losses at the gene ends were 4 bases for V and 0 bases for J; bases not matched to a gene: 11. Germline assignment: CDR1 SGDLS and CDR2 YYNGEE. The DNA of the CDR3 is TGTGCCAGCAGCTCCCGCCCTCGACAGGGGATGAACACTGAAGCTTTCTTT. Amino acid sequence: CASSSRPRQGMNTEAFF.

This clone showed up just a few times. The gene calls are TRBV9 and TRBJ2-5; 12 bases are a match to TRBD1. This CDR3 has 16 amino acids. Germline CDR1 and CDR2: SGDLS and YYNGEE. J gave up 3 bases and V 2 bases, and 5 bases lay outside the gene matches. CDR3 nucleotides: TGTGCCAGCAGCGTCGCCGGGACAGGGGGCGAAGAGACCCAGTACTTC. Protein sequence: CASSVAGTGGEETQYF.

The chain is built from TRBV6-5 and TRBJ1-4; 7 bases agree with TRBD1. J gave up 5 bases and V 6 bases, and 6 bases lay outside the gene matches. Germline loops: CDR1 MNHEY, CDR2 SVGAGI. This CDR3 has 14 amino acids. The chain's CDR3 is CASRRDSLNEKLFF. CDR3 coding DNA: TGTGCCAGCAGAAGGGACAGCCTCAATGAAAAACTGTTTTTT.

The genes are TRBV5-1 and TRBJ2-4, with 12 nucleotides matching TRBD2. The CDR3 extends over 14 amino acids. V dropped 3 bases and J dropped 7; count of bases not matched to a gene: 2. Per germline, CDR1 SGHRS and CDR2 YFSETQ. CDR3 in amino acids: CASSWTSGDNIQYF. The CDR3 coding sequence is TGCGCCAGCAGCTGGACTAGCGGGGATAACATTCAGTACTTC.

The chain employs TRBV4-3 and TRBJ2-2; D unresolved. This CDR3 comprises 17 residues. The V gene lost 0 bases and the J gene lost 1 base, with 12 bases spanning the gap. Germline CDR1 reads LGHNA; CDR2 reads YSLEER. This CDR3 reads CASSQDLTGRNTGELFF. CDR3 sequence (DNA): TGCGCCAGCAGCCAAGATCTCACCGGTAGGAACACCGGGGAGCTGTTTTTT.